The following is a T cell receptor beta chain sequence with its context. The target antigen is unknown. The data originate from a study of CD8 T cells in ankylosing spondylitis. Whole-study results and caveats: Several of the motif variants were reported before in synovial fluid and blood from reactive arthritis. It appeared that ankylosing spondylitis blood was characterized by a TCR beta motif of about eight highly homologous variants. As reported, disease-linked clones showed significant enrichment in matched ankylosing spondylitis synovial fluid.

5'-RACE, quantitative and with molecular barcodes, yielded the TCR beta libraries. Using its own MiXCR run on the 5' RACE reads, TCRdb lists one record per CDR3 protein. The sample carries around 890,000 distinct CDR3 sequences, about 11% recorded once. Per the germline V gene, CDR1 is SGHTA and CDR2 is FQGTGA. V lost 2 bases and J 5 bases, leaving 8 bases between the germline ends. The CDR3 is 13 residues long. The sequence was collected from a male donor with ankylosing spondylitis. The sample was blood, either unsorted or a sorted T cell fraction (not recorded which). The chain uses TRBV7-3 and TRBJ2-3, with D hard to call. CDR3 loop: CASSLVSKDTQYF. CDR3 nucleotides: TGTGCCAGCAGCTTAGTGTCCAAAGATACGCAGTATTTT.